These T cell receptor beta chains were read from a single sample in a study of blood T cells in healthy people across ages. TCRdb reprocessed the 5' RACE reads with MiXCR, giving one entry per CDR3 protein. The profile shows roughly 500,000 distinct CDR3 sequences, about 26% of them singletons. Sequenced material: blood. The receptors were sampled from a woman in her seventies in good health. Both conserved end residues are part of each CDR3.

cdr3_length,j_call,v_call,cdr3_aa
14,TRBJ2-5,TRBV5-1,CASSLAVSWETQYF
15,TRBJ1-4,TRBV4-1,CASSQVEDPNERLFF
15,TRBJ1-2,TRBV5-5,CASSIDRGNNYGYTF
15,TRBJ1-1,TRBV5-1,CASSLKFTGGTEAFF
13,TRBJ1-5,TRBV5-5,CASSSGTTQPQHF
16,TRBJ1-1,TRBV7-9,CASSPQGNRGRTEAFF
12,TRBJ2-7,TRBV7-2,CASSSRSSEQYF
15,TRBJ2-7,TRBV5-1,CASSLTRDRTYEQYF
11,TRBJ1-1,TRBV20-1,CSAKRIPEAFF
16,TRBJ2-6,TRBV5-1,CANSLSAPTWANVLTF
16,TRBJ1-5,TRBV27,CASRGEGQRAGQPQHF
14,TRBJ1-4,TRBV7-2,CASSTGTGGEKLFF
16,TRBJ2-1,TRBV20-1,CSARDIKNLRYNEQFF
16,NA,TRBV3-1,CASSPENRGLFNEQFF
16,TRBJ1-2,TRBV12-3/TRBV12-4,CASSLYLEGFVGGYTF
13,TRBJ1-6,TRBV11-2,CASSQNYDSPLHF
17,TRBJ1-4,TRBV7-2,CASSLRPPGQGYEKLFF
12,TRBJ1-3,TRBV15,CATSSPGNTIYF
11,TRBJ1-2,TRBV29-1,CSVGTGYGYTF
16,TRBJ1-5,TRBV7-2,CASSLVSGGEGQPQHF
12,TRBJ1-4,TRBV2,CASGGLIEKLFF
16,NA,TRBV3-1,CASSPLGGGRTNEQFF
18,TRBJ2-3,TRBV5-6,CASSLGGTGISRADTQYF
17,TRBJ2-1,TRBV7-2,CASSSQEIHFLYNEQFF
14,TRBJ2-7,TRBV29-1,CSGTRGQGPYEQYF
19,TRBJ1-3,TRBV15,CATLPRTGIYIDSGNTIYF
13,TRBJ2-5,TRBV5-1,CASMGQGGETQYF
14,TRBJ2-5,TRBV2,CASSLMPQQETQYF
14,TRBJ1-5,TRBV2,CAGSDRYSNQPQHF
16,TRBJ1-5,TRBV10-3,CAISATETGADQPQHF
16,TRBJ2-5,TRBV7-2,CASSLGVAGIQETQYF
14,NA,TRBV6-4,CASSDQGGYNEQFF
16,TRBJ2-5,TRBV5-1,CASSLGPSGGQETQYF
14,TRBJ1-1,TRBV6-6,CASSNKGGDTEAFF
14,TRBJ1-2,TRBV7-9,CASSIHRRGYGYTF
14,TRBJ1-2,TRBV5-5,CASSLGTDIYGYTF
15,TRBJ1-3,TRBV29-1,CSVRAGAAEGNTIYF
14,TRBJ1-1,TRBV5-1,CASSLPTGGTEAFF
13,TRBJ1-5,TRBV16,CASSQERNQPQHF
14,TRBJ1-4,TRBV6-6,CASSNRGLPEKLFF
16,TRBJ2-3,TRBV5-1,CASSLRTGGGTDTQYF
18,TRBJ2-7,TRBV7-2,CASSHGLAGTVLSYEQYF
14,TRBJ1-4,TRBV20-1,CSARDVETNEKLFF
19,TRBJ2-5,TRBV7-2,CASSLQTGRGTGFQETQYF
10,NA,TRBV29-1,CSVQILGQFF
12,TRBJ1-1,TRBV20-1,CSASTPNTEAFF
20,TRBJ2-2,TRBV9,CASSVSFQTDQKVRAGELFF
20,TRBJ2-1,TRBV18,CASSPISPSGGISSYNEQFF
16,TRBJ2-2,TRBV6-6,CASTPPGLQNTGELFF
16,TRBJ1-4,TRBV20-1,CSARTQMAGAFEKLFF
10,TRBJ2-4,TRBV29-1,CSVVSNIQYF
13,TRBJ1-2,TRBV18,CASSPIQGYGYTF
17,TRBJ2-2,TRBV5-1,CASSLGYAGANTGELFF